Sequencing of this T cell receptor beta chain was carried out in a study of kidney transplant recipient with SARS-CoV-2 infection. TCRdb re-called the reads with MiXCR, one entry per CDR3 protein. The repertoire holds roughly 250,000 distinct CDR3 sequences, with more than 25% as singletons. About this clonotype: One end of the junction does not line up with germline, which may come from a read error.

The clonotype originates from a young adult male patient who had COVID-19 and was a kidney transplant recipient. T cells may partly derive from the graft donor. The sequences come from a blood sample, collected at baseline and between days 110 and 120 from a kidney transplant recipient.

The CDR3 sequence: CASSLSPSHEQYF. The CDR3 region has the DNA TGTGCCAGCAGCTTGAGTCCCTCCCACGAGCAGTACTTC. This chain joins TRBV11-2 and TRBJ2-5; D is undetermined. The end of the DNA fits TRBJ2-7 better, so the J call may be wrong. The length of the CDR3 is 13 residues. CDR1 and CDR2 (germline): SGHAT, FQNNGV.